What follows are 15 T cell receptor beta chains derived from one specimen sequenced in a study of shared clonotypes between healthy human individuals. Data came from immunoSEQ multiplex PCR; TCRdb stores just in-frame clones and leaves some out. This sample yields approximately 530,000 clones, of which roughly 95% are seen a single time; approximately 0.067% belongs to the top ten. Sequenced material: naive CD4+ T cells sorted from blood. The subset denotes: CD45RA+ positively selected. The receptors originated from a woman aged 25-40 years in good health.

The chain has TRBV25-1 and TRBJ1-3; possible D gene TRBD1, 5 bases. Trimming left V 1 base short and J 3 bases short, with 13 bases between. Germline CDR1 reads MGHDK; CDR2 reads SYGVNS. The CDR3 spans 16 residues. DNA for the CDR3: TGTGCCAGCAGTGAATCTGGGACTTGGTTTGGAAACACCATATATTTT. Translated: CASSESGTWFGNTIYF.

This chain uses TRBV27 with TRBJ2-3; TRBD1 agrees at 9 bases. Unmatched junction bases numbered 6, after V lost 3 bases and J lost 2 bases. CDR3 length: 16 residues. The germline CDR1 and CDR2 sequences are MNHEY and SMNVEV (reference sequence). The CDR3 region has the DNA TGTGCCAGCAGTTTCATAACAGGGGGCAACACAGATACGCAGTATTTT. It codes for CASSFITGGNTDTQYF.

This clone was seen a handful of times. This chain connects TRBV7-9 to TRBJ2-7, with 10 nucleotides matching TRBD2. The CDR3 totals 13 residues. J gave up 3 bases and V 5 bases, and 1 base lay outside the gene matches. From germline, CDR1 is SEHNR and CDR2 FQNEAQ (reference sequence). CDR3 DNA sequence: TGTGCCAGCAGCCCTAGCGGGGGCTACGAGCAGTACTTC. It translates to CASSPSGGYEQYF.

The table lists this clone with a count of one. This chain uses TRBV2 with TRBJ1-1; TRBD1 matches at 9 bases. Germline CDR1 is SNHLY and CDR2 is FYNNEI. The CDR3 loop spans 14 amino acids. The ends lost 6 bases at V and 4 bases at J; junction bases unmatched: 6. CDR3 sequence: CASRGQGDFTEAFF. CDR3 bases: TGTGCCAGCAGGGGACAGGGAGATTTCACTGAAGCTTTCTTT. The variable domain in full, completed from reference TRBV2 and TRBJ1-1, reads EPEVTQTPSHQVTQMGQEVILRCVPISNHLYFYWYRQILGQKVEFLVSFYNNEISEKSEIFDDQFSVERPDGSNFTLKIRSTKLEDSAMYFCASRGQGDFTEAFFGQGTRLTVV.

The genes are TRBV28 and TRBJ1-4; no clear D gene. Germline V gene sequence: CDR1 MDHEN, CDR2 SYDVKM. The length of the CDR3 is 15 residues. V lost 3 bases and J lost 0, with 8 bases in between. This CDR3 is CASSFGGATNEKLFF. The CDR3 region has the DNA TGTGCCAGCAGTTTTGGCGGTGCAACTAATGAAAAACTGTTTTTT.

In DNA, the CDR3 is TGTGCCAGCAGTACCTCCGGGACTAGCGGGTTTGGGGCCCAGTACTTC. Its protein is CASSTSGTSGFGAQYF. The chain has TRBV28 and TRBJ2-5; 12 positions match TRBD2. Per germline, CDR1 MDHEN and CDR2 SYDVKM. J was trimmed by 9 bases and V by 5 bases; bases with no gene match: 13. The CDR3 consists of 16 residues.

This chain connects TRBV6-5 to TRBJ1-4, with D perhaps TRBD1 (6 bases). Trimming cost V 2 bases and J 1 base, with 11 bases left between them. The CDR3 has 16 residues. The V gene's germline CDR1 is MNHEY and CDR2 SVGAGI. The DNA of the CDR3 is TGTGCCAGCAGTTACAACAGGGCGAGAACTAATGAAAAACTGTTTTTT. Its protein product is CASSYNRARTNEKLFF.

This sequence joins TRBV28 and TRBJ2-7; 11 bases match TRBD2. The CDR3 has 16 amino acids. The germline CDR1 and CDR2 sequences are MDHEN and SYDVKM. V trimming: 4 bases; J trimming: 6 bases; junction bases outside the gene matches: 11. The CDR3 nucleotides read TGTGCCAGCAGTTCCGGAAGACTAGCGGGGCACCCCGAGCAGTACTTC. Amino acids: CASSSGRLAGHPEQYF.

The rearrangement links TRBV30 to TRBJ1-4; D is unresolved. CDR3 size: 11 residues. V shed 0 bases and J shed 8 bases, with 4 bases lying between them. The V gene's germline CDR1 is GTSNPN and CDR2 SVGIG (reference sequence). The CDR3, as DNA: TGTGCCTGGAGTGTAAACGAAAAACTGTTTTTT. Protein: CAWSVNEKLFF.

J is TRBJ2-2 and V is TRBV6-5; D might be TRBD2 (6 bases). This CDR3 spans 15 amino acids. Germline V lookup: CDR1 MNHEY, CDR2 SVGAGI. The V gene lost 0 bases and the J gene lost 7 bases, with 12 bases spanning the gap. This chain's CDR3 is CASSYSGGIGGELFF. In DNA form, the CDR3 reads TGTGCCAGCAGTTACTCTGGCGGGATCGGCGGGGAGCTGTTTTTT.

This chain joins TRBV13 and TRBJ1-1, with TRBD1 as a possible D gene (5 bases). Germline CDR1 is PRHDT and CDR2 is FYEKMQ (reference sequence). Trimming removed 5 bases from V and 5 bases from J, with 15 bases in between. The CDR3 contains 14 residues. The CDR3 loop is CASSTRGIRTEAFF. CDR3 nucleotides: TGTGCCAGCAGCACACGGGGGATACGGACTGAAGCTTTCTTT.

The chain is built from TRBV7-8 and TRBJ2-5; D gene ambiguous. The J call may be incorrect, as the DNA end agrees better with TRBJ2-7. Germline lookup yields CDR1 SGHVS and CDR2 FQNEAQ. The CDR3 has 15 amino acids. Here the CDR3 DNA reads TGTGCCAGCAGCTTAGAAGCGTGGATGGGGTACGAGCAGTACTTC. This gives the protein CASSLEAWMGYEQYF.

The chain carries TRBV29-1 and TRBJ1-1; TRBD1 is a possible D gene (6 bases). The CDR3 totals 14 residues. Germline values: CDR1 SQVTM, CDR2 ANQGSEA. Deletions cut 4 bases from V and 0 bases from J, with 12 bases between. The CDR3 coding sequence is TGCAGCGTTGTCAACAGGGCTATGAACACTGAAGCTTTCTTT. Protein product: CSVVNRAMNTEAFF.

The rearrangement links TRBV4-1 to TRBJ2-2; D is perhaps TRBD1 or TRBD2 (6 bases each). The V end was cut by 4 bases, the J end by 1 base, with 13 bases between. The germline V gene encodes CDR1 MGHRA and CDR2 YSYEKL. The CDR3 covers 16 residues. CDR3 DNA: TGCGCCAGCAGCCTCGCGGGACAAAGGAACACCGGGGAGCTGTTTTTT. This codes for CASSLAGQRNTGELFF.

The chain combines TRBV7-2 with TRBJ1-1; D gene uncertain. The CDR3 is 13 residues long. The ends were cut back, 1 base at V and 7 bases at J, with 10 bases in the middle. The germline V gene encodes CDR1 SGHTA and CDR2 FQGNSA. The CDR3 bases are TGTGCCAGCAGCTTAGGAGGGTTCCGTGAAGCTTTCTTT. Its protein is CASSLGGFREAFF.